A single T cell receptor (beta chain) is shown here with its context. The clone's antigen remains unknown. The input lacks base qualities; no much larger clone sits a single base away. The germline V gene supplies CDR1 SQVTM and CDR2 ANQGSEA. The CDR3 goes from the cysteine to the phenylalanine over 10 residues. Left in the record is the CDR3 DNA by itself, 30 bases read in frame from the first base. At the junction V is shortened by 6 bases and J by 6 bases, with 5 bases in between. TCR CDR3 regions were amplified from genomic DNA by multiplex PCR using the deep immunoSEQ assay. Extracted genomic DNA from each cell subset was distributed evenly across all wells of several immunoSEQ 96-well plates, and each plate was treated as a replicate. Each replicate PCR for sorted subsets received about 200 ng genomic DNA, equal to roughly 33,000 T cell genomes. Purified libraries were measured with a Qubit 3.0 fluorometer, size-checked on a Bioanalyzer 2100, and measured again with the KAPA Library Quantification kit. Each immunoSEQ 96-well plate was sequenced on its own single-read 150-cycle Illumina NextSeq 550 flow cell. For the original study's pipeline: Because the immunoSEQ output included only junctional sequences and no quality scores, the filtering could not be the same as the filtering used for full-length reads. To assign V/J genes and CDR3, sequences were annotated against IMGT germline references using PyIR, a Python wrapper for IgBLAST v1.9. Reads with weak V/J assignments (E-value above 1e-6), missing CDR3, stop codons, out-of-frame junctions, or ambiguous translated residues were removed. A V3J clonotype was defined by an identical inferred V gene, J gene, and CDR3 amino acid sequence. Percentage overlap between repertoires was calculated by dividing the number of shared unique clonotypes by the size of the smaller repertoire. Three approaches were used to assess repertoire richness: RTK rarefaction, the Chao1 estimator, and Recon v2.1 estimates of unobserved clonotypes. Generation probabilities were computed with OLGA for all TCRbeta clonotypes obtained by the gDNA method from a handful of donors. TCRdb obtained this table from immuneACCESS and retained in-frame rearrangements with V and J assigned. These tables miss some clones; where compared with another copy, unresolved V genes account for less than half of the shortfall, and the remainder is unexplained. Clone size and the V and J calls come from that table; the DNA yielded D and trimming. The sample data list 1.5 million to 2.5 million clones, and approximately 95% of these were observed just once. The top ten hold 0.95% to 1.5% of the sample.

CD8 naive samples were CD45RO-negative cells positively selected for CCR7, giving a CD45RA+CCR7+ population that excluded TemRA cells. The donors were healthy, HIV-negative adults with no recently reported acute infections or vaccinations. All donors were Caucasian adults living in Nashville, Tennessee, USA. After blood collection by leukapheresis, PBMCs were isolated using Ficoll-Histopaque density gradient centrifugation and then cryopreserved in the vapor phase of liquid nitrogen. Analytical flow cytometry was used to check the purity and quantity of every magnetically sorted T cell population. From each sorted fraction, genomic DNA was isolated and quantified by UV absorbance on a Nanodrop 2000c. This specimen belongs to a study of shared clonotypes between healthy human individuals (dated by TCRdb to between 2020 and 2021). For the wider study: A couple of women and a few men aged 18 to 49 years were included in the cohort. For each donor, CD4 naive and CD4 memory were each run on three plates, CD8 naive on two plates, and CD8 memory on one plate. To estimate repertoire size and how much clonotype sharing occurs between individuals, the study deeply sequenced the blood TCR repertoires of about five healthy adults. Different laboratories and diverse techniques were used to prepare libraries and sequence TCR repertoires, to increase sequencing depth and limit assay-specific biases. Between about 0.9 and 10 billion PBMCs per donor were obtained by leukapheresis.

Results the study describes overall, beyond this receptor: Sampling was restricted to blood, and TCR repertoires in tissue are likely to differ from TCR repertoires in blood. Pairwise subsampling led to the expectation that sequencing depth would affect the degree of clonotype sharing among donors. Compared with non-shared clonotypes, the clonotypes found in all four sorted-subset donors had higher generation probabilities. Larger estimated clonotype richness was generally found for naive subsets than for memory subsets. The small number of donors limited the genetic and exposure-history diversity represented. Sharing across a handful of donors was observed for around 5% of naive CD4, 3.5% of naive CD8, 2% to 2.5% of memory CD4, and roughly 0.4% of memory CD8 clonotypes. Incomplete sequencing was indicated by rarefaction of sorted-subset datasets, despite the large sequencing depth.

The receptor was isolated from a man aged 18 to 30 in good health. Sample: naive CD8+ T cells sorted from blood. The sample's cell subset or site label, decoded: CD45RA+CCR7+. The chain was built from TRBV29-1 and TRBJ2-2; a confident D gene designation cannot be given. In nucleotides, the sequence is TGCAGCGTCTCCTCCGGGGAGCTGTTTTTT. This yields the protein CSVSSGELFF.